The 2 T cell receptor beta chains listed next were all sequenced from one sample in a study of spatial heterogeneity in lung cancer. Time point here: sample taken at primary tumor resection. Each CDR3 protein gets one entry after TCRdb re-called the 5' RACE reads with MiXCR. The sample holds 60,000 or so distinct CDR3 sequences, about 6.6% seen once. This specimen was PBMCs, taken at surgery. The source is a female donor with early-stage non-small cell lung cancer.

This clonotype was counted between two and nine times. V usage is TRBV3-1 and J usage is TRBJ2-3; no definite D call. V gave up 5 bases and J gave up 2 bases, with 17 bases separating them. Germline assignment: CDR1 LGHDT and CDR2 YNNKEL (reference sequence). The CDR3 has 16 residues. The CDR3 loop is CASSFIGSPDTDTQYF. For the CDR3, the DNA is TGTGCCAGCAGCTTTATCGGGTCACCCGACACAGATACGCAGTATTTT.

This clonotype has only a few counts. The chain employs TRBV5-1 and TRBJ1-1; D not certain. The CDR3 has 14 residues. The V end lost 0 bases, the J end lost 1 base, and 7 bases lay between the germline ends. Germline lookup yields CDR1 SGHRS and CDR2 YFSETQ. CDR3 sequence (DNA): TGCGCCAGCAGCTTGGTCTATGGGAACACTGAAGCTTTCTTT. Its protein product is CASSLVYGNTEAFF.